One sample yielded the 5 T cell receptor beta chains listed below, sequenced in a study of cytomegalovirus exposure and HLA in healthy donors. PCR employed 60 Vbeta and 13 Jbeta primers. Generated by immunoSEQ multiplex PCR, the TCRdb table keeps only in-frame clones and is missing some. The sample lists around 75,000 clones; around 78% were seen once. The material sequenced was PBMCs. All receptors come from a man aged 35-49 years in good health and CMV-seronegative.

As DNA, the CDR3 is TGTGCCAGCTCACGTCCACTAGCGGGTTCCGGCAGGAATGAGCAGTTCTTC. Encoded protein: CASSRPLAGSGRNEQFF. This chain joins TRBV18 and TRBJ2-1; TRBD2 agrees at 9 bases. CDR1 is KGHSH and CDR2 is LQKENI in the germline V gene. V shed 4 bases and J 7 bases; nucleotides not matched to a gene: 14. The CDR3 length is 17 residues.

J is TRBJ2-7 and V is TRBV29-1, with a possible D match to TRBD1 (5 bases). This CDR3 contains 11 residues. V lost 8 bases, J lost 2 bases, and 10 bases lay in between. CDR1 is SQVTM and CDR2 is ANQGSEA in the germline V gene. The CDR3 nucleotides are TGCAGCCCAAGACAGACCTACGAGCAGTACTTC. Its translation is CSPRQTYEQYF.

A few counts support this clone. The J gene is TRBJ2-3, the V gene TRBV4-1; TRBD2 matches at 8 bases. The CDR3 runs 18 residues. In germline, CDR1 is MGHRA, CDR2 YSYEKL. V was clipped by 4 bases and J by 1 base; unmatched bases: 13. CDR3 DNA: TGCGCCAGCAGCCGCACCCCAGGAGCGGGGGATGGCACAGATACGCAGTATTTT. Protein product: CASSRTPGAGDGTDTQYF.

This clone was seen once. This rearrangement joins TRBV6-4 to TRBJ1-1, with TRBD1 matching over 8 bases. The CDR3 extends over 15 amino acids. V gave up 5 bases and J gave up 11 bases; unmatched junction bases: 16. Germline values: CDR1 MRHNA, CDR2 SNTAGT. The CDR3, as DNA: TGTGCCAGCAGTTCGGACAGGGCGGACCCCCTGAACGCTTTCTTT. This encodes CASSSDRADPLNAFF.

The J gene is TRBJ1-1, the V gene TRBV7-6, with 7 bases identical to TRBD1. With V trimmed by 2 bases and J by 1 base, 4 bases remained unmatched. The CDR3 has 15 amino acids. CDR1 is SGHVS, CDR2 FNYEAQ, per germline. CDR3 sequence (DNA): TGTGCCAGCAGCTTATTTGGGACAGCGAACACTGAAGCTTTCTTT. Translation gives CASSLFGTANTEAFF.